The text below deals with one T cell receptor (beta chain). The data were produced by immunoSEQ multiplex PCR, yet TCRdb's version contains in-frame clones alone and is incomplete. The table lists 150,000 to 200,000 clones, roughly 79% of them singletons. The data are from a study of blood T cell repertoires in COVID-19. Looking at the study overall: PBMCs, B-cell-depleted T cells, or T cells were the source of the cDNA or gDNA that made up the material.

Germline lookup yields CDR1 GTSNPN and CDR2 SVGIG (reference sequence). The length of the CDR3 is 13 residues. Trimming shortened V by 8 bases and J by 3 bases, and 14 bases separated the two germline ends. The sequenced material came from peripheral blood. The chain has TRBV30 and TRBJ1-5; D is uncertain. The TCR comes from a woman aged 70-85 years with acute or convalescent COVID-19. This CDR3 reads CAQSRGFNQPQHF. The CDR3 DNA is TGTGCCCAGTCTAGAGGTTTCAATCAGCCCCAGCATTTT.